This TCR beta chain stems from a study of blood T cell repertoires in COVID-19. Method: immunoSEQ multiplex PCR; TCRdb's copy keeps in-frame clones and lacks some. The table lists some 190,000 clones, 80% of them singletons. Trimming pared 2 bases from V and 0 bases from J, leaving 5 bases between. Germline V gene lookup returns CDR1 ENHRY and CDR2 SYGVKD. This CDR3 is built from 14 residues. Participants were aged 18 to 89 years from some 24 US areas. This TCR came from a man in his 60s who had been exposed to COVID-19. Sequencing was done on a sample of PBMCs or T cells enriched from blood (not recorded which). The genes are TRBV10-3 and TRBJ1-3, with no clear D. This chain's CDR3 is CAISETYSGNTIYF. The CDR3 DNA reads TGTGCCATCAGTGAGACCTACTCTGGAAACACCATATATTTT.